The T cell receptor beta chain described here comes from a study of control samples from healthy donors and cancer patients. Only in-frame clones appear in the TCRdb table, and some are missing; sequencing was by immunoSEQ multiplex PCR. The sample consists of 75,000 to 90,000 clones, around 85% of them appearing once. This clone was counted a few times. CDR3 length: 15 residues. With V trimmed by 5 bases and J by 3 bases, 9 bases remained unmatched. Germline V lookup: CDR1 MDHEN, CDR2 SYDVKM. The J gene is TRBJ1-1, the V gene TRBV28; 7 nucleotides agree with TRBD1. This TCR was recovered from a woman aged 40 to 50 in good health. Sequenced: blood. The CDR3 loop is CASSPGQVWDTEAFF. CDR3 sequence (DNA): TGTGCCAGCAGTCCCGGACAGGTCTGGGACACTGAAGCTTTCTTT. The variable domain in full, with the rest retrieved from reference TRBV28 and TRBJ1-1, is DVKVTQSSRYLVKRTGEKVFLECVQDMDHENMFWYRQDPGLGLRLIYFSYDVKMKEKGDIPEGYSVSREKKERFSLILESASTNQTSMYLCASSPGQVWDTEAFFGQGTRLTVV.